The 12 T cell receptor beta chains presented below share a single source sample, sequenced in a study of blood T cell repertoires in COVID-19. Sequencing was performed with immunoSEQ multiplex PCR; in TCRdb, only in-frame clones are kept and a portion is missing. The repertoire holds 150,000 or so clones, with almost 85% as singletons. The specimen sequenced was peripheral blood. The receptors stem from a man between 35 and 55 years old who had recovered from COVID-19.

The rearrangement links TRBV7-2 to TRBJ2-2; 8 bases align to TRBD1. Germline V CDR1 and CDR2: SGHTA, FQGNSA. CDR3 length equals 15 residues. Germline trimming cut 6 bases from V and 1 base from J; bases unmatched to any gene: 4. CDR3 residues: CASRRGTGNTGELFF. CDR3 nucleotides: TGTGCCAGCAGAAGAGGGACAGGGAACACCGGGGAGCTGTTTTTT.

The chain is built from TRBV18 and TRBJ2-2; 7 bases match TRBD2. The CDR3 is made up of 19 amino acids. The trim removed 1 base at V and 6 bases at J, leaving 17 bases unmatched. The germline gives CDR1 KGHSH, CDR2 LQKENI. CDR3 DNA: TGTGCCAGCTCACCACTCCCTCGACGGGCGGGAGCGGGTGCCGGGGAGCTGTTTTTT. Translating gives CASSPLPRRAGAGAGELFF.

The chain has TRBV6-6 and TRBJ2-5, with D tentatively TRBD2 (5 bases). Germline lookup yields CDR1 MNHNY and CDR2 SVGAGI (reference sequence). This CDR3 is 14 amino acids long. Trimming stripped 2 bases from V and 1 base from J, with 8 bases between. CDR3 nucleotides: TGTGCCAGCAGTTACCTGGGAGCCCAAGAGACCCAGTACTTC. It encodes CASSYLGAQETQYF.

CDR3 DNA: TGTGCCAGCACCCAGCGCCGGGGGAACACTGAAGCTTTCTTT. Its translation: CASTQRRGNTEAFF. The rearrangement joins TRBV27 to TRBJ1-1, with unresolved D. The V end lost 7 bases, the J end lost 1 base, and 13 bases lay between the germline ends. The CDR3 runs 14 residues. The germline CDR1 and CDR2 sequences are MNHEY and SMNVEV (reference sequence).

The rearrangement joins TRBV6-1 to TRBJ1-5; D is possibly TRBD1 (5 bases). The CDR3 spans 15 residues. Trimming pared 0 bases from V and 4 bases from J, leaving 10 bases between. In germline, CDR1 is MNHNS, CDR2 SASEGT. DNA of the CDR3: TGTGCCAGCAGTGAAGCGCTTCGGGGGAATCAGCCCCAGCATTTT. Its protein is CASSEALRGNQPQHF.

The chain's CDR3 is CASTLGQGRNEQYF. CDR3 coding DNA: TGTGCCAGCACCCTGGGACAGGGGAGGAACGAGCAGTACTTC. The chain couples TRBV3-1 (or the pseudogene TRBV3-2) to TRBJ2-7; 10 positions match TRBD1. The CDR3 is 14 residues long. From germline, CDR1 is LGHDT and CDR2 YNNKEL (reference sequence). V gave up 7 bases and J gave up 5 bases; unmatched junction bases: 8.

The CDR3 protein is CASQEGGADTQYF. As DNA, the CDR3 is TGTGCCTCTCAGGAGGGAGGGGCGGATACGCAGTATTTT. The genes are TRBV6-5 and TRBJ2-3; 7 bases line up with TRBD2. V was pared by 11 bases and J by 6 bases, with 11 bases of the junction left unmatched. The CDR3 spans 13 residues. The germline gives CDR1 MNHEY, CDR2 SVGAGI.

The J gene is TRBJ2-7, the V gene TRBV27; 8 bases align to TRBD1. From germline, CDR1 is MNHEY and CDR2 SMNVEV (reference sequence). This CDR3 has 14 residues. The V segment lost 5 bases and the J segment 0 bases; nucleotides outside the gene matches: 3. Written as DNA, the CDR3 is TGTGCCAGCAGTGGACAGGGCCCCTCCTACGAGCAGTACTTC. Translating it yields CASSGQGPSYEQYF.

V is TRBV28 and J is TRBJ2-5, with 12 bases matching TRBD2. J was trimmed by 1 base and V by 5 bases; bases with no gene match: 5. Per the germline V gene, CDR1 is MDHEN and CDR2 is SYDVKM. The CDR3 has 16 amino acids. CDR3 nucleotide sequence: TGTGCCAGCAGTCCACGACTAGCGGGAGCCCAAGAGACCCAGTACTTC. Protein: CASSPRLAGAQETQYF.

The chain is built from TRBV7-9 and TRBJ2-1, with TRBD2 identical over 12 bases. Germline loops: CDR1 SEHNR, CDR2 FQNEAQ (reference sequence). J gave up 9 bases and V 3 bases, and 9 bases lay outside the gene matches. This CDR3 is built from 16 residues. The CDR3 spells CASSFGLAGPGGEQFF. For the CDR3, the DNA is TGTGCCAGCAGCTTTGGACTAGCGGGGCCAGGCGGTGAGCAGTTCTTC.

The chain combines TRBV12-3 or TRBV12-4 with TRBJ1-6; D not resolved. Trimming cost V 6 bases and J 10 bases, with 13 bases left between them. CDR3 length: 13 amino acids. Here the CDR3 reads CASSRYGGSPLHF. The CDR3 DNA reads TGTGCCAGCAGCCGATATGGAGGATCACCCCTCCACTTT.

The rearrangement links TRBV7-8 to TRBJ2-7, with 12 bases identical to TRBD2. Losses at the gene ends were 1 base for V and 6 bases for J; bases not matched to a gene: 10. Germline-derived CDR1 and CDR2 are SGHVS and FQNEAQ. The CDR3 has 17 amino acids. The CDR3, as DNA: TGTGCCAGCAGCTTAGAGGGACGGGCTAGCGGGGGGGTCGAGCAGTACTTC. Amino acid sequence: CASSLEGRASGGVEQYF.